This T cell receptor (beta chain) was identified during a study of blood T cell repertoires in COVID-19. CDR3 size: 17 residues. Trimming cost V 5 bases and J 0 bases; bases outside gene matches: 4. Germline V gene lookup returns CDR1 SGHAT and CDR2 FQNNGV. Per the original data handling: Quantification of nucleated cells was approximated via reference gene primer amplification. The repertoire was sequenced with immunoSEQ multiplex PCR; TCRdb's copy has only in-frame clones and lacks some. D and trimming were read from the DNA, whereas the V and J calls and clone size are those reported in that table. The repertoire has roughly 250,000 clones, less than 85% of them found once; the top ten carry more than 4.5%.

This receptor was taken from a woman older than 75 with active or convalescent COVID-19. This chain joins TRBV11-2 and TRBJ2-6, with 10 bases identical to TRBD1. Sequenced material: peripheral blood. CDR3 sequence reads: CASSPGQGFSGANVLTF. The CDR3 nucleotides are TGTGCCAGCAGCCCGGGACAGGGGTTCTCTGGGGCCAACGTCCTGACTTTC.